The present TCR beta chain was sequenced within a study of CD8 T cells in Susac syndrome. Blood CD8+ and CD4+ T cells underwent high-throughput TCR beta sequencing. CD8+ and CD4+ T cells were negatively isolated; TEMRA cells were FACS-enriched. Reverse transcription used about 0.45 to 1 ug RNA and random hexamers. Each CDR3 protein gets one entry after TCRdb re-called the immunoSEQ multiplex PCR reads with MiXCR. The table records more than 120,000 distinct CDR3 sequences, 94% of them present only once. V lost 3 bases, J lost 5 bases, and 3 bases stayed unmatched. The germline V gene encodes CDR1 SQVTM and CDR2 ANQGSEA. This CDR3 contains 12 residues. The sample holds a few counts of this clonotype. Its antigen is undetermined. Study-level findings and limits: The study recognized that its TCR sequencing and HLA analysis covered a relatively small number of individuals.

The chain joins TRBV29-1 to TRBJ1-2; TRBD1 matches 7 bases. This clonotype originated in a human donor in good health. The sample comprised CD4+ T cells from PBMCs. In nucleotides, the CDR3 is TGCAGCGTTGAGGGGACAGTGTATGGCTACACCTTC. Protein: CSVEGTVYGYTF.